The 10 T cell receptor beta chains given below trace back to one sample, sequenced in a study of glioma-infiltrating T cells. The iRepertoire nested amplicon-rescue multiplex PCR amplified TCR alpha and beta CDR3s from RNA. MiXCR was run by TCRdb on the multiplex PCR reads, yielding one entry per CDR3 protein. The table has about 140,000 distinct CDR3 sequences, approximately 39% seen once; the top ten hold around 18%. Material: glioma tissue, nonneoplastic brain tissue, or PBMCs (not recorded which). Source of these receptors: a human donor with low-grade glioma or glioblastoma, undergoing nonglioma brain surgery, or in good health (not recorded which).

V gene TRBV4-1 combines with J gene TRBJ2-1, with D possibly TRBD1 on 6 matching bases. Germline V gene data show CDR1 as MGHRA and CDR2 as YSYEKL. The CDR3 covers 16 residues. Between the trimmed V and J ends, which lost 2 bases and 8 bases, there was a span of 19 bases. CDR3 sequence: CASSQNYRDVTDEQFF. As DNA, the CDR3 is TGCGCCAGCAGCCAAAACTACAGGGACGTCACGGATGAGCAGTTCTTC.

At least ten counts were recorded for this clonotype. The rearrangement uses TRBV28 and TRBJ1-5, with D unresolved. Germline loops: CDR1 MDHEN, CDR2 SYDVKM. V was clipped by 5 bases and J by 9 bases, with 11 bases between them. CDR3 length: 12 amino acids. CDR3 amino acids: CASSPPRGPQHF. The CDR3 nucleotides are TGTGCCAGCAGTCCCCCGCGAGGGCCCCAGCATTTT.

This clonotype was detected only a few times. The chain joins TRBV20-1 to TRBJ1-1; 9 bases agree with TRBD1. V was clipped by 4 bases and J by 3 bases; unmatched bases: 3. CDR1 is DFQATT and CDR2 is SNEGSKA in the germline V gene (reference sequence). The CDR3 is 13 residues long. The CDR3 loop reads CSANRDRDTEAFF. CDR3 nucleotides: TGCAGTGCTAACCGGGACAGGGACACTGAAGCTTTCTTT.

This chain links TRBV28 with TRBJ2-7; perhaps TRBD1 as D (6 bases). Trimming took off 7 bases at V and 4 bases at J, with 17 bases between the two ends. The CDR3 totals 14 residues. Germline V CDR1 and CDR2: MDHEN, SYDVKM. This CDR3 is CASNLQGPAYEQYF. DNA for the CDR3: TGTGCCAGCAACCTACAGGGTCCGGCATACGAGCAGTACTTC.

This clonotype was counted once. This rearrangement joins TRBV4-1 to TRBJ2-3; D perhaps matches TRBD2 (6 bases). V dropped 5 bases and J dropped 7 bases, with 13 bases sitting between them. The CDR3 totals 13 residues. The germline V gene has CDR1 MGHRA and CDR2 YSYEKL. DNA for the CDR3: TGCGCCAGCAGCTTGGAGACTAGAAATACGCAGTATTTT. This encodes CASSLETRNTQYF.

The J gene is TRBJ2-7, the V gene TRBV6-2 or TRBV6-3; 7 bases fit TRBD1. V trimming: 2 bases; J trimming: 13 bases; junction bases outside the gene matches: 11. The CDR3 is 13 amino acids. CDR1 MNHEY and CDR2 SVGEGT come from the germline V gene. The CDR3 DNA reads TGTGCCAGCAGTTACCTTGGTTTTGGGACAGCTTACTTC. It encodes CASSYLGFGTAYF.

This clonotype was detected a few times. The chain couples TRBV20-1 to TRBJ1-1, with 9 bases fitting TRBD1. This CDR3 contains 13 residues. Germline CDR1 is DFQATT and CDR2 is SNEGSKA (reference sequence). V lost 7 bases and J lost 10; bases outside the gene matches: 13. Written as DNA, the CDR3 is TGCAGTGTCATAATCGGACAGGGGTCACGAGCTTTCTTT. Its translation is CSVIIGQGSRAFF.

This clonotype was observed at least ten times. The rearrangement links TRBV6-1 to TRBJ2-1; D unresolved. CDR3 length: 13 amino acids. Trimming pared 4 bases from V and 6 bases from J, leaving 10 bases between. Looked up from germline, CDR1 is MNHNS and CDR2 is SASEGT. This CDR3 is CASSVPRSNEQFF. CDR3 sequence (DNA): TGTGCCAGCAGTGTTCCTAGGTCCAATGAGCAGTTCTTC.

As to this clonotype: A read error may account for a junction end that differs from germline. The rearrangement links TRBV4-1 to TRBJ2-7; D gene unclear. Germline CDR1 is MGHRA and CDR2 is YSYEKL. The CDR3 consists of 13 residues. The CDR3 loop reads CASRQVGAHEQYF. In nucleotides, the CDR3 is TGCGCCAGCAGACAAGTTGGAGCCCACGAGCAGTACTTC.

CDR3 region: CSAREADRMKGYTF. The DNA for the CDR3 is TGCAGTGCTAGAGAAGCCGACCGGATGAAAGGCTACACCTTC. The chain recombines TRBV20-1 with TRBJ1-2, with D hard to call. Germline CDR1 reads DFQATT; CDR2 reads SNEGSKA (reference sequence). The CDR3 contains 14 residues. The V gene lost 0 bases and the J gene lost 8 bases, with 16 bases spanning the gap.